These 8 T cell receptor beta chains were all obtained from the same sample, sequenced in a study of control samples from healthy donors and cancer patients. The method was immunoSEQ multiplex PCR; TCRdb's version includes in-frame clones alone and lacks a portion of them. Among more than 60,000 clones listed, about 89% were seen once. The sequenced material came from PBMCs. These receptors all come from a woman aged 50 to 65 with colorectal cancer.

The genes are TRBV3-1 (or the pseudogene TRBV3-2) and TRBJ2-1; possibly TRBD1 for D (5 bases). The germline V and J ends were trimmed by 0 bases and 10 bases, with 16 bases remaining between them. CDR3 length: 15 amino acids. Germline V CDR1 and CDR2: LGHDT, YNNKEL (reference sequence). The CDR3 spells CASSQDSTGSGEQFF. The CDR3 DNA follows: TGTGCCAGCAGCCAAGATAGCACCGGGTCAGGGGAGCAGTTCTTC.

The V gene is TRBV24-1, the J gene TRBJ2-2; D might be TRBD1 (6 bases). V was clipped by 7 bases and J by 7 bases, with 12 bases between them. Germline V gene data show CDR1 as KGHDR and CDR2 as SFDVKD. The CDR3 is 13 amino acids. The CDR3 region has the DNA TGTGCCACCAGGGATGAGGGGGTCGGGGAGCTGTTTTTT. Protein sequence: CATRDEGVGELFF.

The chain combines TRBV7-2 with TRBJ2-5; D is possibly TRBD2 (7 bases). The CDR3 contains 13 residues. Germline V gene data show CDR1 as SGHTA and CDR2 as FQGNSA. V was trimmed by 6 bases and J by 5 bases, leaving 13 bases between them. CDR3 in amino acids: CASRPGGGETQYF. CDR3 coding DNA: TGTGCCAGCAGACCGGGGGGCGGGGAGACCCAGTACTTC.

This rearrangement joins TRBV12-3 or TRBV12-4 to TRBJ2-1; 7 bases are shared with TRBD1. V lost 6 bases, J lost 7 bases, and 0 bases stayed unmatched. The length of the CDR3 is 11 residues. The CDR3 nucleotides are TGTGCCAGCAGCAGGGGGAATGAGCAGTTCTTC. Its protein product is CASSRGNEQFF.

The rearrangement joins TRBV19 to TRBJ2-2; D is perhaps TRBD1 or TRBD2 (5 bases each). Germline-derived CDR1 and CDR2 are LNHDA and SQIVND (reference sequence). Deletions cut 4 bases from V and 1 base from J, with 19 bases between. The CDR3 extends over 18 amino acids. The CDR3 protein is CASSTPPRGAKNTGELFF. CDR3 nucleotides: TGTGCCAGTAGTACTCCGCCCAGAGGGGCTAAGAACACCGGGGAGCTGTTTTTT.

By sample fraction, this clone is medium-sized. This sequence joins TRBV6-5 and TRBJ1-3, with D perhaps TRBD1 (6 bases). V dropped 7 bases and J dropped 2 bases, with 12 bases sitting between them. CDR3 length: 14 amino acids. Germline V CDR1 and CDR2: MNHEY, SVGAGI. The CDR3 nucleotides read TGTGCCAGCATCGCCGGGACACCTGGAAACACCATATATTTT. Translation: CASIAGTPGNTIYF.

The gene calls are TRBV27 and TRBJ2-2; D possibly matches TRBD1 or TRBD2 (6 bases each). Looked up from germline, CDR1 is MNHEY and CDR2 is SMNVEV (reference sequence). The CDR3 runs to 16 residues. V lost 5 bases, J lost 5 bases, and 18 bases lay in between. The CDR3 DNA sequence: TGTGCCAGCAGTCCAGCCGGGGGCAGGCTAACCGGGGAGCTGTTTTTT. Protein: CASSPAGGRLTGELFF.

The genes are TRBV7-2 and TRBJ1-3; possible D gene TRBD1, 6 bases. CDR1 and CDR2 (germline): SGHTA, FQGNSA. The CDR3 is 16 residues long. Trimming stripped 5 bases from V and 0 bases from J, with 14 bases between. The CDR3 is CASSVLGTNSGNTIYF. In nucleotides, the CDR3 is TGTGCCAGCAGCGTTTTAGGGACAAACTCTGGAAACACCATATATTTT.